This TCR beta chain was identified during a study of blood T cells in healthy people across ages. Whole-study findings and limits: Both naive CD4+ cell counts and diversity were greater in long-lived donors than in aged donors. In the absence of known donor CMV status, changes in expanded clonotypes were possibly confounded.

This clonotype was recorded a few times. Its antigen is as yet unknown. Alongside a J-beta primer mix, a sample-barcoded 5' primer served in a second PCR lasting roughly 7 to 11 cycles. Researchers report that a template-switch adaptor with 12 random nucleotides tagged each cDNA molecule. TCRdb ran MiXCR on the 5' RACE reads and lists one entry per CDR3 protein. This table has 700,000 to 850,000 distinct CDR3 sequences, roughly 53% appearing once. Extraction yielded at least 6 micrograms of total RNA per sample. The length of the CDR3 is 17 residues. After removal of 6 bases from V and 7 bases from J, the junction contained 18 bases not matched to a gene.

This TCR was recovered from a man older than 75 in good health. Sequencing was carried out using blood. The rearrangement links TRBV12-3 or TRBV12-4 to TRBJ2-1; 7 bases match TRBD2. CDR3 protein: CASRRLVGGLAENEQFF. CDR3 DNA sequence: TGTGCCAGCAGACGGCTGGTAGGCGGGCTAGCGGAGAATGAGCAGTTCTTC.